Presented here are 24 T cell receptor beta chains from one specimen sequenced in a study of blood T cell repertoires in COVID-19. The protocol was immunoSEQ multiplex PCR, while the TCRdb copy is restricted to in-frame clones and leaves out a portion. The sample has 140,000 to 150,000 clones, about three quarters seen once. The source material was peripheral blood. The source is a woman aged 55-70 years with acute or convalescent COVID-19.

The chain has TRBV30 and TRBJ2-4; a weak D match, TRBD1 (7 bases). With 0 bases removed from V and 5 bases from J, the gap between germline ends came to 14 bases. This CDR3 comprises 15 residues. Germline CDR1 and CDR2: GTSNPN and SVGIG (reference sequence). The CDR3 region is CAWSVNRGGQNIQYF. CDR3 nucleotide sequence: TGTGCCTGGAGTGTAAACAGGGGAGGTCAAAACATTCAGTACTTC.

This chain joins TRBV5-1 and TRBJ2-3, with D perhaps TRBD1 (5 bases). CDR1 is SGHRS and CDR2 is YFSETQ in the germline V gene. The CDR3 sequence is 15 residues long. The V end lost 4 bases, the J end lost 2 bases, and 14 bases lay between the germline ends. The CDR3 reads CASSPGHRNTDTQYF. Written as DNA, the CDR3 is TGCGCCAGCAGCCCCGGACACCGAAACACAGATACGCAGTATTTT.

The rearrangement uses TRBV28 and TRBJ2-1; 9 nucleotides line up with TRBD2. The V and J ends lost 6 bases and 15 bases, in that order; junction bases with no gene match: 9. Per germline, CDR1 MDHEN and CDR2 SYDVKM. The CDR3 runs 12 residues. DNA of the CDR3: TGTGCCAGCAGAACCGCCGGGACTAGCCTGTTCTTC. Residues: CASRTAGTSLFF.

The chain is built from TRBV7-3 and TRBJ2-7; 10 bases are shared with TRBD2. V shed 1 base, J shed 7 bases, and the junction held 7 bases outside the gene matches. The CDR3 runs to 15 residues. The germline V gene has CDR1 SGHTA and CDR2 FQGTGA. CDR3: CASSLKAGGSGEQYF. CDR3 sequence (DNA): TGTGCCAGCAGCTTAAAAGCGGGAGGGTCAGGGGAGCAGTACTTC.

This clone was observed a few times. V usage is TRBV28 and J usage is TRBJ2-3, with a weak D call TRBD2 (6 bases). The CDR3 is 15 residues long. V lost 3 bases, J lost 2 bases, and 12 bases lay in between. In germline, CDR1 is MDHEN, CDR2 SYDVKM. The CDR3 DNA reads TGTGCCAGCAGTTTTGGAGGGAGGTACACAGATACGCAGTATTTT. Protein product: CASSFGGRYTDTQYF.

V gene TRBV7-9 combines with J gene TRBJ2-1; 8 bases line up with TRBD1. Germline CDR1 is SEHNR and CDR2 is FQNEAQ (reference sequence). This CDR3 has 15 residues. V was pared by 6 bases and J by 8 bases, with 12 bases of the junction left unmatched. CDR3 residues: CASREIGQGGDEQFF. For the CDR3, the DNA is TGTGCCAGCAGGGAAATCGGACAGGGCGGCGATGAGCAGTTCTTC.

The rearrangement joins TRBV5-6 to TRBJ1-2; tentatively, D is TRBD1 (6 bases). The CDR3 covers 16 residues. Looked up from germline, CDR1 is SGHDT and CDR2 is YYEEEE. Deletions cut 7 bases from V and 4 bases from J, with 23 bases between. The CDR3 sequence: CASFYSTGQRTYGYTF. CDR3 nucleotides: TGTGCCAGCTTTTATTCGACGGGACAAAGAACCTATGGCTACACCTTC.

The chain couples TRBV3-1 (or the pseudogene TRBV3-2) to TRBJ2-7; D is unclear. The CDR3 is made up of 14 amino acids. The V end was cut by 4 bases, the J end by 0 bases, with 10 bases between. CDR1 and CDR2 (germline): LGHDT, YNNKEL (reference sequence). This CDR3 reads CASSRQSNSYEQYF. CDR3 bases: TGTGCCAGCAGCCGCCAGTCAAACTCCTACGAGCAGTACTTC.

The rearrangement uses TRBV30 and TRBJ2-5; D perhaps matches TRBD1 (7 bases). Germline values: CDR1 GTSNPN, CDR2 SVGIG (reference sequence). The V end was cut by 2 bases, the J end by 5 bases, with 12 bases between. This CDR3 comprises 13 residues. The CDR3 sequence is CAWSWQGGETQYF. In DNA, the CDR3 is TGTGCCTGGAGTTGGCAGGGGGGCGAGACCCAGTACTTC. Full variable domain (remainder filled in from reference TRBV30 and TRBJ2-5): SQTIHQWPATLVQPVGSPLSLECTVEGTSNPNLYWYRQAAGRGLQLLFYSVGIGQISSEVPQNLSASRPQDRQFILSSKKLLLSDSGFYLCAWSWQGGETQYFGPGTRLLVL.

V is TRBV27 and J is TRBJ1-2, with D possibly TRBD1 on 5 matching bases. In germline, CDR1 is MNHEY, CDR2 SMNVEV (reference sequence). V lost 5 bases and J lost 4, with 14 bases in between. There are 14 residues in the CDR3. CDR3 bases: TGTGCCAGCAGTGGCACAGGTTCAAGCTATGGCTACACCTTC. This sequence encodes CASSGTGSSYGYTF.

This clone was observed at least ten times. Here the CDR3 reads CASSQDRRLAGGYEQYF. The CDR3 DNA reads as TGTGCCAGCAGCCAAGATCGCCGACTAGCGGGAGGCTACGAGCAGTACTTC. The chain combines TRBV3-1 (or the pseudogene TRBV3-2) with TRBJ2-7, with 13 positions matching TRBD2. Per the germline V gene, CDR1 is LGHDT and CDR2 is YNNKEL (reference sequence). There are 17 residues in the CDR3. The V segment lost 0 bases and the J segment 3 bases; nucleotides outside the gene matches: 5.

The chain combines TRBV7-8 with TRBJ1-5, with 8 nucleotides matching TRBD1. This CDR3 region has 15 residues. The J segment lost 2 bases and the V segment lost 5 bases, leaving 5 bases of the junction unmatched. Germline CDR1 is SGHVS and CDR2 is FQNEAQ. The CDR3 here is CASSSDRGGNQPQHF. In DNA form, the CDR3 reads TGTGCCAGCAGCAGCGACAGGGGTGGCAATCAGCCCCAGCATTTT.

V usage is TRBV6-5 and J usage is TRBJ2-1, with 7 bases lining up with TRBD1. The CDR3 is 14 residues long. The V segment lost 6 bases and the J segment 5 bases; nucleotides outside the gene matches: 7. In germline, CDR1 is MNHEY, CDR2 SVGAGI. CDR3 sequence: CASRPPGQNNEQFF. The CDR3 nucleotides are TGTGCCAGCAGACCCCCGGGACAGAACAATGAGCAGTTCTTC.

This chain uses TRBV27 with TRBJ1-5; TRBD1 matches at 8 bases. Germline V gives CDR1 MNHEY, CDR2 SMNVEV (reference sequence). This CDR3 region has 15 residues. The V gene end was trimmed by 6 bases and the J gene end by 4 bases; junction bases not matched to a gene: 8. CDR3 sequence: CASRRWTGPNQPQHF. CDR3 coding DNA: TGTGCCAGCAGACGATGGACAGGGCCAAATCAGCCCCAGCATTTT.

This sequence joins TRBV27 and TRBJ2-1, with D uncertain. Trimming stripped 3 bases from V and 4 bases from J, with 7 bases between. Germline V CDR1 and CDR2: MNHEY, SMNVEV (reference sequence). This CDR3 contains 13 residues. The CDR3 DNA follows: TGTGCCAGCAGTTTGTCTGCGTACAATGAGCAGTTCTTC. Translating it yields CASSLSAYNEQFF.

The V and J genes are TRBV6-5 and TRBJ1-5; no reliable D call. V lost 2 bases and J 3 bases, leaving 5 bases between the germline ends. The CDR3 is made up of 13 amino acids. Germline CDR1 MNHEY, CDR2 SVGAGI. CDR3 loop: CASSYGANQPQHF. The DNA for the CDR3 is TGTGCCAGCAGTTACGGAGCCAATCAGCCCCAGCATTTT.

The rearrangement links TRBV7-9 to TRBJ1-3; D gene unclear. Germline lookup yields CDR1 SEHNR and CDR2 FQNEAQ (reference sequence). V dropped 5 bases and J dropped 0 bases, with 14 bases sitting between them. The CDR3 is made up of 16 amino acids. CDR3 bases: TGTGCCAGCAGCCGAATTATGACACACTCTGGAAACACCATATATTTT. Translated, it gives CASSRIMTHSGNTIYF.

The genes are TRBV28 and TRBJ2-7; 11 bases line up with TRBD2. Trimming removed 5 bases from V and 4 bases from J; junction bases left unmatched: 10. Germline V gene sequence: CDR1 MDHEN, CDR2 SYDVKM. The CDR3 has 16 residues. CDR3 sequence: CASSEPSGRINYEQYF. The CDR3 DNA reads as TGTGCCAGCAGTGAACCTAGCGGGAGGATCAATTACGAGCAGTACTTC.

This clone turned up a few times. This rearrangement joins TRBV7-8 to TRBJ2-7, with 10 nucleotides matching TRBD2. The CDR3 has 14 residues. With 5 bases clipped from V and 3 bases from J, the junction kept 4 bases outside the gene matches. Per germline, CDR1 SGHVS and CDR2 FQNEAQ. CDR3 sequence (DNA): TGTGCCAGCAGCGCCTCTAGCGGGAGCTACGAGCAGTACTTC. It is translated as CASSASSGSYEQYF.

The rearrangement joins TRBV11-1 to TRBJ2-1; 11 bases match TRBD1. The CDR3 runs 14 residues. Germline V gene lookup returns CDR1 SGHAT and CDR2 FQDESV (reference sequence). Losses at the gene ends were 1 base for V and 9 bases for J; bases not matched to a gene: 2. Here the CDR3 reads CASSLGTGGREQFF. CDR3 sequence (DNA): TGTGCCAGCAGCTTAGGGACAGGGGGCCGTGAGCAGTTCTTC. The whole variable domain, remainder taken from reference TRBV11-1 and TRBJ2-1, is EAEVAQSPRYKITEKSQAVAFWCDPISGHATLYWYRQILGQGPELLVQFQDESVVDDSQLPKDRFSAERLKGVDSTLKIQPAELGDSAMYLCASSLGTGGREQFFGPGTRLTVL.

V and J are TRBV30 and TRBJ1-1; D is undetermined. The CDR3 has 13 amino acids. Germline CDR1 reads GTSNPN; CDR2 reads SVGIG (reference sequence). The germline V and J ends were trimmed by 2 bases and 6 bases, with 13 bases remaining between them. The CDR3: CAWSPSRVPEAFF. For the CDR3, the DNA is TGTGCCTGGAGTCCCTCTCGGGTCCCTGAAGCTTTCTTT.

This CDR3 is CASSLIQGFDTEAFF. Here the CDR3 DNA reads TGTGCCAGCAGCTTGATTCAGGGCTTCGACACTGAAGCTTTCTTT. The chain joins TRBV5-6 to TRBJ1-1; possibly TRBD1 for D (5 bases). Deletions cut 1 base from V and 3 bases from J, with 13 bases between. Germline assignment: CDR1 SGHDT and CDR2 YYEEEE. This CDR3 region has 15 residues.

The gene calls are TRBV3-1 (or the pseudogene TRBV3-2) and TRBJ2-5; 8 bases are shared with TRBD1. The CDR3 totals 14 residues. With V trimmed by 4 bases and J by 7 bases, 8 bases remained unmatched. Germline values: CDR1 LGHDT, CDR2 YNNKEL (reference sequence). In DNA form, the CDR3 reads TGTGCCAGCAGCCCGATGACAGGGGACGTGACCCAGTACTTC. It is translated as CASSPMTGDVTQYF.

The rearrangement links TRBV28 to TRBJ1-5; no definite D call. Germline values: CDR1 MDHEN, CDR2 SYDVKM. The CDR3 length is 12 residues. The germline V and J ends were trimmed by 4 bases and 4 bases, with 5 bases remaining between them. The CDR3 spells CASSSLNQPQHF. The CDR3 nucleotides read TGTGCCAGCAGTTCCTTAAATCAGCCCCAGCATTTT.